The subject of this entry is one TCR beta chain. The data stem from a study of technical replicates of blood from a few donors. Sequenced by immunoSEQ multiplex PCR; TCRdb stores in-frame clones only, minus some. The top ten clones hold about 5.2% of a sample with 60,000 to 65,000 clones, around 87% of them seen once. V lost 8 bases to trimming and J lost 9 bases, with 14 bases between them. The CDR3 totals 11 residues. The germline gives CDR1 DFQATT, CDR2 SNEGSKA (reference sequence). This sequence was found in a human donor in good health. Some clones in this sample may be carry-over from other donors' samples. The sample consisted of PBMCs. The chain joins TRBV20-1 to TRBJ2-1; no clear D gene. The CDR3 here is CSPVYTGEQFF. CDR3 in DNA: TGCAGTCCCGTTTATACGGGTGAGCAGTTCTTC.